Listed here are 24 T cell receptor beta chains from one sample, sequenced in a study of CD8+ T cells in alopecia areata. After isolation, RNA underwent reverse transcription to generate cDNA as the sequencing template. Assay used: immunoSEQ multiplex PCR; TCRdb lists only in-frame clones, some missing. The sample consists of 120,000 to 150,000 clones, 62% of them appearing once. The specimen sequenced was CD8+ T cells sorted from blood. The receptor set was obtained from a human donor in good health.

The rearrangement joins TRBV25-1 to TRBJ1-2; 9 bases match TRBD1. V shed 5 bases, J shed 6 bases, and the junction held 7 bases outside the gene matches. The CDR3 is 14 amino acids. CDR1 MGHDK and CDR2 SYGVNS come from the germline V gene. Here the CDR3 reads CASSPPGQGHGYTF. The CDR3 DNA reads TGTGCCAGCAGTCCCCCGGGACAGGGACATGGCTACACCTTC.

The rearrangement joins TRBV2 to TRBJ2-7, with no clear D. Trimming shortened V by 3 bases and J by 2 bases, and 14 bases separated the two germline ends. The CDR3 extends over 15 amino acids. Germline V gene lookup returns CDR1 SNHLY and CDR2 FYNNEI. The CDR3 loop is CASSERGSYTYEQYF. As DNA, the CDR3 is TGTGCCAGCAGTGAGCGTGGCAGCTATACCTACGAGCAGTACTTC.

Written as DNA, the CDR3 is TGCGCCAGCAGCGTTAATTGGGGGCCCTCCTACGAGCAGTACTTC. Translating it yields CASSVNWGPSYEQYF. The chain employs TRBV5-1 and TRBJ2-7; maybe TRBD1 (6 bases). The CDR3 covers 15 residues. Germline values: CDR1 SGHRS, CDR2 YFSETQ. V was trimmed by 4 bases and J by 0 bases, leaving 14 bases between them.

The gene calls are TRBV7-8 and TRBJ2-5; D is possibly TRBD2 (5 bases). Germline V gene lookup returns CDR1 SGHVS and CDR2 FQNEAQ. The CDR3 contains 14 residues. Trimming removed 1 base from V and 1 base from J, with 7 bases in between. The CDR3 region has the DNA TGTGCCAGCAGCTTAGTTAGCGCCCAAGAGACCCAGTACTTC. It yields the protein CASSLVSAQETQYF.

The CDR3 nucleotides are TGTGCCAGCGTCGAGGCCCCGGGGGCTGAAGCTTTCTTT. Translated, it gives CASVEAPGAEAFF. J is TRBJ1-1 and V is TRBV5-6, with D possibly matching TRBD1 (5 bases). V was shortened by 7 bases and J by 6 bases, with 16 bases between the two germline ends. This CDR3 region has 13 residues. Germline V gene lookup returns CDR1 SGHDT and CDR2 YYEEEE.

The rearrangement uses TRBV5-6 and TRBJ2-1, with 8 bases identical to TRBD1. The CDR3 runs to 12 residues. Per the germline V gene, CDR1 is SGHDT and CDR2 is YYEEEE. The V segment lost 1 base and the J segment 14 bases; nucleotides outside the gene matches: 5. The CDR3 loop is CASSLTGGQEFF. DNA of the CDR3: TGTGCCAGCAGCTTGACAGGGGGGCAGGAGTTCTTC.

The chain couples TRBV29-1 to TRBJ2-7; the match to TRBD2 covers 10 bases. V lost 7 bases and J lost 0; bases outside the gene matches: 3. Germline values: CDR1 SQVTM, CDR2 ANQGSEA. The CDR3 sequence is 13 residues long. The CDR3 here is CSATSGASYEQYF. DNA of the CDR3: TGCAGCGCTACTAGCGGGGCCTCCTACGAGCAGTACTTC.

This clone was seen more than once but under ten times. The V and J genes are TRBV7-3 and TRBJ2-5; TRBD1 matches at 7 bases. Trimming took 5 bases from V and 5 from J; bases not matched to a gene: 11. Germline V gene data show CDR1 as SGHTA and CDR2 as FQGTGA. This CDR3 region has 15 residues. CDR3 DNA: TGTGCCAGCAGCCCCCATACAGGGGTCGCGGAGACCCAGTACTTC. It specifies CASSPHTGVAETQYF.

The chain employs TRBV13 and TRBJ1-1; a possible D gene is TRBD1 (5 bases). With 5 bases removed from V and 8 bases from J, the gap between germline ends came to 15 bases. The CDR3 spans 13 residues. The germline V gene has CDR1 PRHDT and CDR2 FYEKMQ (reference sequence). The CDR3 DNA follows: TGTGCCAGCAGCATCCTGGACACCCGGGAAGCTTTCTTT. It is translated as CASSILDTREAFF.

The CDR3 bases are TGTGCCAGCAGCGTATTTGCGAACACCGGGGAGCTGTTTTTT. It yields the protein CASSVFANTGELFF. This sequence joins TRBV9 and TRBJ2-2; D gene uncertain. Germline values: CDR1 SGDLS, CDR2 YYNGEE. Trimming left V 1 base short and J 0 bases short, with 4 bases between. The CDR3 has 14 amino acids.

J is TRBJ1-5 and V is TRBV4-1, with D perhaps TRBD1 (6 bases). The germline V gene encodes CDR1 MGHRA and CDR2 YSYEKL. This CDR3 comprises 14 residues. V lost 2 bases to trimming and J lost 4 bases, with 9 bases between them. The CDR3 here is CASSQLQGNQPQHF. The CDR3 coding sequence is TGCGCCAGCAGCCAACTTCAGGGGAATCAGCCCCAGCATTTT.

The chain carries TRBV2 and TRBJ1-1; possible D gene TRBD1, 5 bases. The length of the CDR3 is 12 residues. Germline-derived CDR1 and CDR2 are SNHLY and FYNNEI. Trimming removed 7 bases at V and 1 base at J, with 7 bases between. CDR3: CASIGQNTEAFF. The CDR3 nucleotides read TGTGCCAGCATCGGACAGAACACTGAAGCTTTCTTT.

The table lists this clone with many counts. V usage is TRBV27 and J usage is TRBJ2-4; D uncertain. This CDR3 region has 14 residues. Trimming cost V 3 bases and J 0 bases, with 6 bases left between them. CDR1 and CDR2 (germline): MNHEY, SMNVEV (reference sequence). In DNA form, the CDR3 reads TGTGCCAGCAGTTTCGGGCTAGCCAAAAACATTCAGTACTTC. Translating gives CASSFGLAKNIQYF.

The genes are TRBV4-1 and TRBJ2-7; TRBD1 might be the D (5 bases). V shed 1 base and J shed 2 bases, with 9 bases lying between them. The CDR3 runs 14 residues. Germline CDR1 is MGHRA and CDR2 is YSYEKL. CDR3 DNA: TGCGCCAGCAGCCAAGCCGTGGGGCCCTACGAGCAGTACTTC. Its translation is CASSQAVGPYEQYF.

The V and J genes are TRBV15 and TRBJ1-1, with 10 bases fitting TRBD1. Germline-derived CDR1 and CDR2 are LNHNV and YYDKDF (reference sequence). There are 14 residues in the CDR3. With 6 bases clipped from V and 4 bases from J, the junction kept 5 bases outside the gene matches. CDR3 protein: CATRRDRGSTEAFF. The DNA of the CDR3 is TGTGCCACCAGACGGGACAGGGGTAGCACTGAAGCTTTCTTT.

This clone was counted a single time. The chain carries TRBV15 and TRBJ2-7, with D possibly matching TRBD2 (6 bases). Germline V gives CDR1 LNHNV, CDR2 YYDKDF (reference sequence). Deletions cut 1 base from V and 5 bases from J, with 12 bases between. The CDR3 extends over 14 amino acids. CDR3 nucleotides: TGTGCCACCAGCAGAGTGGAGGGGAAGCACGAGCAGTACTTC. It encodes CATSRVEGKHEQYF. The full variable domain, rest sourced from reference TRBV15 and TRBJ2-7, is DAMVIQNPRYQVTQFGKPVTLSCSQTLNHNVMYWYQQKSSQAPKLLFHYYDKDFNNEADTPDNFQSRRPNTSFCFLDIRSPGLGDTAMYLCATSRVEGKHEQYFGPGTRLTVT.

This clone has a handful of counts. The J gene is TRBJ2-3, the V gene TRBV27, with D possibly being TRBD2 (5 bases). Between the trimmed V and J ends, which lost 5 bases and 1 base, there was a span of 19 bases. There are 17 residues in the CDR3. Germline V lookup: CDR1 MNHEY, CDR2 SMNVEV (reference sequence). The CDR3 here is CASSPGVAPPGTDTQYF. Here the CDR3 DNA reads TGTGCCAGCAGTCCCGGGGTCGCCCCCCCTGGCACAGATACGCAGTATTTT.

V gene TRBV7-9 combines with J gene TRBJ1-1; no firm D call. The CDR3 contains 13 residues. Trimming took 1 base from V and 1 from J, leaving 4 bases between them. In germline, CDR1 is SEHNR, CDR2 FQNEAQ (reference sequence). The DNA for the CDR3 is TGTGCCAGCAGCTTAGGCCGGAACACTGAAGCTTTCTTT. It yields the protein CASSLGRNTEAFF.

This clone appeared a single time. The V gene is TRBV5-1, the J gene TRBJ2-1; TRBD2 might be the D (6 bases). Germline CDR1 reads SGHRS; CDR2 reads YFSETQ. Trimming removed 0 bases at V and 7 bases at J, with 17 bases between. The CDR3 spans 16 residues. The chain's CDR3 is CASSLEASGRGNEQFF. CDR3 DNA sequence: TGCGCCAGCAGCTTGGAAGCCAGTGGGCGGGGTAATGAGCAGTTCTTC.

The chain uses TRBV5-6 and TRBJ1-2; D is possibly TRBD1 (5 bases). V lost 1 base, J lost 8 bases, and 18 bases lay in between. Germline V gene data show CDR1 as SGHDT and CDR2 as YYEEEE. The CDR3 has 15 residues. CDR3 sequence reads: CASSLSAGSILGYTF. The CDR3 DNA follows: TGTGCCAGCAGCTTGTCTGCAGGGAGCATATTGGGCTACACCTTC.

This clone appeared once. The chain combines TRBV27 with TRBJ2-1; tentatively, D is TRBD2 (6 bases). The germline V gene has CDR1 MNHEY and CDR2 SMNVEV (reference sequence). Trimming pared 5 bases from V and 7 bases from J, leaving 12 bases between. The CDR3 extends over 13 amino acids. The CDR3 nucleotides read TGTGCCAGCAGTCGAACCGGGGGAAATGAGCAGTTCTTC. Its translation: CASSRTGGNEQFF.

The V and J genes are TRBV2 and TRBJ1-4, with TRBD1 matching 9 bases. Trimming cost V 3 bases and J 6 bases; bases outside gene matches: 5. CDR1 and CDR2 (germline): SNHLY, FYNNEI. This CDR3 comprises 15 residues. The CDR3 bases are TGTGCCAGCAGTGAGTGGACAGGGGAAGATGAAAAACTGTTTTTT. This encodes CASSEWTGEDEKLFF.

The V call is TRBV19, the J call TRBJ2-1; 12 bases fit TRBD2. Germline lookup yields CDR1 LNHDA and CDR2 SQIVND (reference sequence). Losses at the gene ends were 7 bases for V and 10 bases for J; bases not matched to a gene: 8. This CDR3 comprises 14 residues. This CDR3 is CASKTGTSGSEQFF. DNA for the CDR3: TGTGCCAGTAAAACCGGGACTAGCGGGTCCGAGCAGTTCTTC.

The rearrangement links TRBV5-6 to TRBJ1-1; D is uncertain. This CDR3 contains 14 residues. Looked up from germline, CDR1 is SGHDT and CDR2 is YYEEEE. V lost 2 bases to trimming and J lost 2 bases, with 10 bases between them. CDR3 in amino acids: CASSLAFPNTEAFF. The CDR3 DNA is TGTGCCAGCAGCTTAGCCTTTCCTAACACTGAAGCTTTCTTT.